Listed below are T cell receptor beta chains from one sample, sequenced in a study of tumor-infiltrating lymphocytes in oesophageal squamous cell carcinoma. TCRdb fed the PCR reads into MiXCR, producing one record per CDR3 protein. Seen here are about 13,000 distinct CDR3 sequences, roughly 56% observed once, and the top ten hold about 37%. Sequenced sample: esophageal tumor tissue. The receptors were gathered from a male donor with esophageal squamous cell carcinoma. Both conserved end residues are part of each CDR3. D genes are given only for firm matches. Clone size is not always given. Where it is, it says once, few, many or a class for expanded clones.

J gene: TRBJ1-4; V gene: TRBV4-1; clone size: many; D gene: TRBD1; CDR3 DNA: TGCGCCAGCAGCCAAGATGGGACAGGGGGTAATGAAAAACTGTTTTTT; CDR3 protein: CASSQDGTGGNEKLFF
J gene: TRBJ2-3; V gene: TRBV6-1; clone size: large; D gene: -; CDR3 DNA: TGTGCCAGCAGTGAAGCAATATCGCCTACGCAGTATTTT; CDR3 protein: CASSEAISPTQYF
J gene: TRBJ2-7; V gene: TRBV6-6; clone size: few; D gene: -; CDR3 DNA: TGTGCCAGCAGTTACTCGACCAGGGGTCAGCCCTACGAGCAGTACTTC; CDR3 protein: CASSYSTRGQPYEQYF
J gene: TRBJ2-2; V gene: TRBV6-6; clone size: many; D gene: -; CDR3 DNA: TGTGCCAGCAGTTACTCGGCAGGGTCGACCGGGGAGCTGTTTTTT; CDR3 protein: CASSYSAGSTGELFF
J gene: TRBJ2-1; V gene: TRBV11-3; clone size: many; D gene: TRBD1; CDR3 DNA: TGTGCCAGCAGCCCGCGACAGGGACAGGGATACAATGAGCAGTTCTTC; CDR3 protein: CASSPRQGQGYNEQFF
J gene: TRBJ2-7; V gene: TRBV30; clone size: -; D gene: -; CDR3 DNA: TGTGCCGGAGCGGCGGCGTACGAGCAGTACTTC; CDR3 protein: CAGAAAYEQYF
J gene: TRBJ1-6; V gene: TRBV7-2; clone size: -; D gene: -; CDR3 DNA: TGTGCCAGCAGCTTAGGCGGGGGGCGGAGGGATTCACCCCTCCACTTT; CDR3 protein: CASSLGGGRRDSPLHF
J gene: TRBJ2-7; V gene: TRBV7-2; clone size: once; D gene: -; CDR3 DNA: TGTGCCAGCAGCTCAGACTTGTTCTCCTACAATGAGCAGTACTTC; CDR3 protein: CASSSDLFSYNEQYF
J gene: TRBJ1-1; V gene: TRBV6-1; clone size: many; D gene: -; CDR3 DNA: TGTGCCAGCAGTGAAATTGGGGGAAGTACTGAAGCTTTCTTT; CDR3 protein: CASSEIGGSTEAFF
J gene: TRBJ2-1; V gene: TRBV5-1; clone size: once; D gene: TRBD1; CDR3 DNA: TGCGCCAGCAGCCCGGTGGACAGGGGTTCAAATGAGCAGTTCTTC; CDR3 protein: CASSPVDRGSNEQFF
J gene: TRBJ1-2; V gene: TRBV7-2; clone size: few; D gene: TRBD1; CDR3 DNA: TGTGCCAGCAGCCCTTACCTAACAGGGGGAGGTGGCTACACCTTC; CDR3 protein: CASSPYLTGGGGYTF
J gene: TRBJ1-5; V gene: TRBV6-4; clone size: many; D gene: -; CDR3 DNA: TGTGCCAGCAGTGAGATGGAAGGACAGCCCCAGCATTTT; CDR3 protein: CASSEMEGQPQHF
J gene: TRBJ2-1; V gene: TRBV6-5; clone size: few; D gene: -; CDR3 DNA: TGTGCCAGCAGTTACTCCTTCGCCCCAGGGGGGAATGAGCAGTTCTTC; CDR3 protein: CASSYSFAPGGNEQFF
J gene: TRBJ2-4; V gene: TRBV11-3; clone size: once; D gene: TRBD1; CDR3 DNA: TGTGCCAGCAGCTCAGATTCTAAGGGACAGATAGCCAAAAACATTCAGTACTTC; CDR3 protein: CASSSDSKGQIAKNIQYF
J gene: TRBJ1-4; V gene: TRBV2; clone size: few; D gene: -; CDR3 DNA: TGTGCCAGCAGTGCCCCGAGGGACACCGAAAAACTGTTTTTT; CDR3 protein: CASSAPRDTEKLFF
J gene: TRBJ2-1; V gene: TRBV28; clone size: -; D gene: -; CDR3 DNA: TGTGCCAGCAGTCCGTCCGGCGGTAGCGCGAGCAATGAGCAGTTCTTC; CDR3 protein: CASSPSGGSASNEQFF